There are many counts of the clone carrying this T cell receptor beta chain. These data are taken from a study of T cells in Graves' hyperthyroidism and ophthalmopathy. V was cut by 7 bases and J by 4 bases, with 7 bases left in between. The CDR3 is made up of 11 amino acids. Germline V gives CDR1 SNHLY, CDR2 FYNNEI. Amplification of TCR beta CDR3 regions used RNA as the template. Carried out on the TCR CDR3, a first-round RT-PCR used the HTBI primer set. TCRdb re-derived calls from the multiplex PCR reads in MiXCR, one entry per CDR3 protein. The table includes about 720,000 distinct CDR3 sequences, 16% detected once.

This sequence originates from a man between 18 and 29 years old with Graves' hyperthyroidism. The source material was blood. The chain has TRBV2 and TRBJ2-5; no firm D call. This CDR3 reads CASKYLETQYF. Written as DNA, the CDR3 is TGTGCCAGCAAGTACTTAGAGACCCAGTACTTC.